The 14 T cell receptor beta chains given below trace back to one sample, sequenced in a study of blood T cell repertoires in COVID-19. Assay: immunoSEQ multiplex PCR; the TCRdb copy retains only in-frame clones and omits some. The data hold approximately 140,000 clones, with about 89% observed a single time. What was sequenced was peripheral blood. The source of these receptors is a man aged 45-65 years with active or convalescent COVID-19.

The chain couples TRBV4-3 to TRBJ2-7, with D maybe TRBD1 (6 bases). This CDR3 region has 15 residues. The V end was cut by 0 bases, the J end by 3 bases, with 12 bases between. The germline CDR1 and CDR2 sequences are LGHNA and YSLEER. The DNA of the CDR3 is TGCGCCAGCAGCCAAGAGCGACAGGTCTTCTACGAGCAGTACTTC. This codes for CASSQERQVFYEQYF.

V and J are TRBV18 and TRBJ1-1; TRBD1 matches 9 bases. J was trimmed by 1 base and V by 5 bases; bases with no gene match: 2. There are 14 residues in the CDR3. Germline CDR1 KGHSH, CDR2 LQKENI. The DNA for the CDR3 is TGTGCCAGCTCATCGGACAGGGGGAACACTGAAGCTTTCTTT. It is translated as CASSSDRGNTEAFF.

The chain joins TRBV6-2 or TRBV6-3 to TRBJ2-7, with unresolved D. Germline V CDR1 and CDR2: MNHEY, SVGEGT. CDR3 length: 12 residues. Trimming removed 6 bases at V and 1 base at J, with 7 bases between. CDR3 protein: CASSLTSYEQYF. The CDR3 DNA reads as TGTGCCAGCAGCCTAACATCCTACGAGCAGTACTTC.

The chain uses TRBV19 and TRBJ2-5, with D possibly TRBD1 on 8 matching bases. This CDR3 has 14 amino acids. With 2 bases removed from V and 5 bases from J, the gap between germline ends came to 12 bases. Germline CDR1 is LNHDA and CDR2 is SQIVND (reference sequence). The CDR3 loop is CASSITGGGETQYF. The CDR3 DNA reads as TGTGCCAGTAGTATAACAGGGGGAGGGGAGACCCAGTACTTC.

The gene calls are TRBV5-5 and TRBJ1-4; tentative D call: TRBD1 (5 bases). Trimming removed 0 bases at V and 7 bases at J, with 16 bases between. Germline lookup yields CDR1 SGHKS and CDR2 YYEKEE (reference sequence). CDR3 size: 16 residues. The DNA of the CDR3 is TGTGCCAGCAGCTTGGTTTTTGGGGCGCGAAGTGAAAAACTGTTTTTT. Protein sequence: CASSLVFGARSEKLFF.

V usage is TRBV10-2 and J usage is TRBJ2-3; 9 nucleotides agree with TRBD1. Trimming removed 0 bases from V and 3 bases from J; junction bases left unmatched: 4. The CDR3 length is 16 residues. Germline values: CDR1 WSHSY, CDR2 SAAADI. The CDR3 loop reads CASSESGGQGTDTQYF. For the CDR3, the DNA is TGCGCCAGCAGTGAGTCGGGGGGACAGGGAACAGATACGCAGTATTTT.

The gene calls are TRBV28 and TRBJ1-1; maybe TRBD1 (6 bases). V was cut by 10 bases and J by 3 bases, with 30 bases left in between. Germline V gene sequence: CDR1 MDHEN, CDR2 SYDVKM. The CDR3 is 18 amino acids. CDR3 DNA: TGTGCCACCGACTATCGCAGGGGTCTAGTCTCGCAGGACACTGAAGCTTTCTTT. Residues: CATDYRRGLVSQDTEAFF.

The chain employs TRBV19 and TRBJ1-4; 8 positions match TRBD1. In germline, CDR1 is LNHDA, CDR2 SQIVND (reference sequence). Trimming at V came to 4 bases and at J to 8 bases, leaving 0 bases not matched to a gene. This CDR3 is built from 12 residues. CDR3 residues: CASSRTGEKLFF. In nucleotides, the CDR3 is TGTGCCAGTAGTAGGACAGGGGAAAAACTGTTTTTT.

The CDR3 DNA reads TGTGCCAGCAGCTTGGAAGGACAGGGAACAGATACGCAGTATTTT. Protein product: CASSLEGQGTDTQYF. V usage is TRBV5-6 and J usage is TRBJ2-3; 8 bases are a match to TRBD1. V gave up 0 bases and J gave up 3 bases; unmatched junction bases: 3. Germline V gene sequence: CDR1 SGHDT, CDR2 YYEEEE. CDR3 length: 15 amino acids.

This chain joins TRBV12-3 or TRBV12-4 and TRBJ1-5, with TRBD1 identical over 7 bases. Trimming removed 5 bases from V and 2 bases from J; junction bases left unmatched: 0. CDR3 length: 13 residues. CDR3 coding DNA: TGTGCCAGCAGTACAGGGGGCAATCAGCCCCAGCATTTT. Translation gives CASSTGGNQPQHF.

The CDR3 here is CASTMGGTQETQYF. CDR3 DNA: TGTGCCAGCACGATGGGAGGGACCCAAGAGACCCAGTACTTC. This rearrangement joins TRBV11-2 to TRBJ2-5; TRBD2 matches at 7 bases. From germline, CDR1 is SGHAT and CDR2 FQNNGV. CDR3 length: 14 residues. J lost 1 base, V lost 7 bases, and 6 bases had no gene match. The full variable domain, completed using reference TRBV11-2 and TRBJ2-5, is EAGVAQSPRYKIIEKRQSVAFWCNPISGHATLYWYQQILGQGPKLLIQFQNNGVVDDSQLPKDRFSAERLKGVDSTLKIQPAKLEDSAVYLCASTMGGTQETQYFGPGTRLLVL.

The sample holds many counts of this clone. This sequence joins TRBV2 and TRBJ1-1; TRBD1 matches at 7 bases. Germline V gene sequence: CDR1 SNHLY, CDR2 FYNNEI. The junction had 5 bases not matched to a gene; V was cut back by 7 bases and J by 9 bases. This CDR3 is 11 amino acids long. The CDR3 DNA sequence: TGTGCCAGCACCCAGACAGGGCAAGCTTTCTTT. Translated: CASTQTGQAFF.

The V and J genes are TRBV25-1 and TRBJ1-4; D may be TRBD1 (6 bases). This CDR3 contains 16 residues. With 7 bases removed from V and 3 bases from J, the gap between germline ends came to 18 bases. Germline V gene sequence: CDR1 MGHDK, CDR2 SYGVNS. This CDR3 reads CASTQTGGAANEKLFF. Written as DNA, the CDR3 is TGTGCCAGCACCCAAACGGGGGGCGCGGCTAATGAAAAACTGTTTTTT.

V is TRBV3-1 (or the pseudogene TRBV3-2) and J is TRBJ2-7; TRBD1 matches 9 bases. The CDR3 contains 13 residues. J lost 7 bases, V lost 1 base, and 2 bases had no gene match. Germline V CDR1 and CDR2: LGHDT, YNNKEL (reference sequence). CDR3 loop: CASSQGDRVEQYF. The CDR3 nucleotides read TGTGCCAGCAGCCAAGGGGACAGGGTTGAGCAGTACTTC.